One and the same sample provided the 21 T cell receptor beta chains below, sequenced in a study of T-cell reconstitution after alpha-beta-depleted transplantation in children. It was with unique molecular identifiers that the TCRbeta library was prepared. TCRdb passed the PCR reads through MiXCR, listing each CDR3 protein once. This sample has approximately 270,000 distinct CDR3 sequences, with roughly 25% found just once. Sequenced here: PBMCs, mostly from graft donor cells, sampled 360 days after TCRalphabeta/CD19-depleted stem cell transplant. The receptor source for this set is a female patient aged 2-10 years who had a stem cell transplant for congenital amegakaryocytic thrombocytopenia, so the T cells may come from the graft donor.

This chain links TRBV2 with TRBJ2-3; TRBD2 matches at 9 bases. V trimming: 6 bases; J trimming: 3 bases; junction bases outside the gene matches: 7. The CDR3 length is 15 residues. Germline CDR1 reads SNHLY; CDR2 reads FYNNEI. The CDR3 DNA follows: TGTGCCAGCAGCACAAGACTAGCGGCGACAGATACGCAGTATTTT. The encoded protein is CASSTRLAATDTQYF.

In nucleotides, the CDR3 is TGTGCCGGGGGACAGGGGTACACCGGGGAGCTGTTTTTT. It is translated as CAGGQGYTGELFF. This chain links TRBV12-3 or TRBV12-4 with TRBJ2-2; 10 bases align to TRBD1. The trim removed 11 bases at V and 3 bases at J, leaving 3 bases unmatched. There are 13 residues in the CDR3.

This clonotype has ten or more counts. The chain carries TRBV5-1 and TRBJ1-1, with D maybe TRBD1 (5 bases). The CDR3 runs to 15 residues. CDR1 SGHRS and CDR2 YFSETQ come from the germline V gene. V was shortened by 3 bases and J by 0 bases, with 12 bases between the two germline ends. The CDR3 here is CASSSLGGVNTEAFF. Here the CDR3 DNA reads TGCGCCAGCAGCTCCTTGGGAGGGGTGAACACTGAAGCTTTCTTT.

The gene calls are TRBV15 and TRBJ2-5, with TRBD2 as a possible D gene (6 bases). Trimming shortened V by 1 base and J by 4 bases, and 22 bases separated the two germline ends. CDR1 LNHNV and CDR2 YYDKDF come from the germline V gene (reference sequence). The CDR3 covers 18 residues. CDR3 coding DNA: TGTGCCACCAGCAGAGGGACTCCGGGTCTAGCGCTCCGAGAGACCCAGTACTTC. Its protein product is CATSRGTPGLALRETQYF.

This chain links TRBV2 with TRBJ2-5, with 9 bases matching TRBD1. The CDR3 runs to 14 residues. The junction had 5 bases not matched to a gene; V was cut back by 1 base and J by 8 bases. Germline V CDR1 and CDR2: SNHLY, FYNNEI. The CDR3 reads CASSEGGQGITQYF. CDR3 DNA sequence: TGTGCCAGCAGTGAAGGGGGACAGGGTATAACCCAGTACTTC.

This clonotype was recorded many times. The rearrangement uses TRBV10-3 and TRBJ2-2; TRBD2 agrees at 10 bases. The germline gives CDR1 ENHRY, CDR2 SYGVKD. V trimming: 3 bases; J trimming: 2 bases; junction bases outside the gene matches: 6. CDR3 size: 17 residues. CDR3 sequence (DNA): TGTGCCATCAGTGAATCACTAGCGGGGACTAACACCGGGGAGCTGTTTTTT. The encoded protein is CAISESLAGTNTGELFF.

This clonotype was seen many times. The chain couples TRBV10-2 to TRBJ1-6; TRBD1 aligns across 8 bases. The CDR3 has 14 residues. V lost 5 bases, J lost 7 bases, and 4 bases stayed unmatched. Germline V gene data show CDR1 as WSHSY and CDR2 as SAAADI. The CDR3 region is CASSQTGGNSPLHF. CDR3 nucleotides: TGCGCCAGCAGTCAAACAGGGGGAAATTCACCCCTCCACTTT.

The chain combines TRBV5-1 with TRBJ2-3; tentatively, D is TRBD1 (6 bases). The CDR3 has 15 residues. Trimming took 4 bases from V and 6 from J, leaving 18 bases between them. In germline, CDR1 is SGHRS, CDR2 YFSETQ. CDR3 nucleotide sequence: TGCGCCAGCAGCCCGGGACACACTCCCATGGATACGCAGTATTTT. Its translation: CASSPGHTPMDTQYF.

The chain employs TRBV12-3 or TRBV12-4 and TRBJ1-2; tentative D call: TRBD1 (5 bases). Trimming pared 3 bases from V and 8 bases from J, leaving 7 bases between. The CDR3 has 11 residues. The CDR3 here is CASSFGAGYTF. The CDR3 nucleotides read TGTGCCAGCAGTTTCGGGGCGGGCTACACCTTC.

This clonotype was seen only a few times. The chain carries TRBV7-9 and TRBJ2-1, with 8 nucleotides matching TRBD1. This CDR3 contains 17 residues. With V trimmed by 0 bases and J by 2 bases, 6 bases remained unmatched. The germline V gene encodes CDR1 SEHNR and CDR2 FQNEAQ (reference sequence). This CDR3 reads CASSLALTGGTYNEQFF. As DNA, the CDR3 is TGTGCCAGCAGCTTAGCGCTCACAGGGGGGACCTACAATGAGCAGTTCTTC.

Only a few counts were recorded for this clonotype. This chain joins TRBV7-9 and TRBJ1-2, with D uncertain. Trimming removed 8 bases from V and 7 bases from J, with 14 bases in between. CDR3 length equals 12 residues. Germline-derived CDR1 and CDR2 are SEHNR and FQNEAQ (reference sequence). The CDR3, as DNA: TGTGCCAGCGAGACCCTGGCGGGTGGCTACACCTTC. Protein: CASETLAGGYTF.

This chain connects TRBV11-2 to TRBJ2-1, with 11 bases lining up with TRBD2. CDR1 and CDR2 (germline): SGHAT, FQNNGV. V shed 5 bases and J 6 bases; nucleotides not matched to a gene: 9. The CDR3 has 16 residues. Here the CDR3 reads CASSHFSGRAGNEQFF. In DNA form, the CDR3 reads TGTGCCAGCAGCCACTTTAGCGGGAGGGCCGGCAATGAGCAGTTCTTC.

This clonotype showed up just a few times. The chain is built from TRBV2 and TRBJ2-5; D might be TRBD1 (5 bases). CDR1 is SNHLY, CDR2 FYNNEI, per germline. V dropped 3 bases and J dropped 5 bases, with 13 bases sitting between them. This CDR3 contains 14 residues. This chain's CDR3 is CASSDLGVEETQYF. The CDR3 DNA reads TGTGCCAGCAGTGATTTAGGGGTTGAGGAGACCCAGTACTTC.

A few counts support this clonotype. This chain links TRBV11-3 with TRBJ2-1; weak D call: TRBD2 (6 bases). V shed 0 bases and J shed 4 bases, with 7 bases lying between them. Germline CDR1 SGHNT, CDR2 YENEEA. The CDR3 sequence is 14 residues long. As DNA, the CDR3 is TGTGCCAGCAGCTTAGACGGGAGTTACAATGAGCAGTTCTTC. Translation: CASSLDGSYNEQFF.

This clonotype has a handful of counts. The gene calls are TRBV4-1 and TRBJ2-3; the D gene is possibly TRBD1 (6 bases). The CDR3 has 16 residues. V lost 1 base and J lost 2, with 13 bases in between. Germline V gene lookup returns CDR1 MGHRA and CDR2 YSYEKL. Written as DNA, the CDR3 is TGCGCCAGCAGCCAAGGATTTTCAGGGGCCACAGATACGCAGTATTTT. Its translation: CASSQGFSGATDTQYF.

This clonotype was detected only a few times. The CDR3 region has the DNA TGCAGTGTTATGCGTACTGAAGCTTTCTTT. Its translation is CSVMRTEAFF. This chain connects TRBV20-1 to TRBJ1-1, with D unclear. This CDR3 comprises 10 residues. Trimming took off 7 bases at V and 5 bases at J, with 8 bases between the two ends. Germline CDR1 is DFQATT and CDR2 is SNEGSKA (reference sequence).

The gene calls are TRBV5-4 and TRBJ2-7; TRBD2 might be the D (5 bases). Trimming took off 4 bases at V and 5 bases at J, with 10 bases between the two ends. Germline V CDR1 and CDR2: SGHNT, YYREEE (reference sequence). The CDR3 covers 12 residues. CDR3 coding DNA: TGTGCCAGCAGCCGGTCCGGGAACGAGCAGTACTTC. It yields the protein CASSRSGNEQYF.

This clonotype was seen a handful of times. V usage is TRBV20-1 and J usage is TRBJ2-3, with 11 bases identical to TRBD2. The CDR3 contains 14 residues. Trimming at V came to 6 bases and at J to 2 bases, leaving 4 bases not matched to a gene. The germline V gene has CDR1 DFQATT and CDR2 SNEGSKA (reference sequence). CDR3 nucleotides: TGCAGTGCACCGACTAGCGGGAACACAGATACGCAGTATTTT. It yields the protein CSAPTSGNTDTQYF.

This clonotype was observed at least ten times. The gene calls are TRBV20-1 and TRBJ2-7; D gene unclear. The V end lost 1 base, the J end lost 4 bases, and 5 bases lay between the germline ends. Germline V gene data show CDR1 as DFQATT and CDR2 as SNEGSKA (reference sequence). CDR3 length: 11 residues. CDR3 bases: TGCAGTGCTAGAGTACTTTACGAGCAGTACTTC. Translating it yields CSARVLYEQYF.

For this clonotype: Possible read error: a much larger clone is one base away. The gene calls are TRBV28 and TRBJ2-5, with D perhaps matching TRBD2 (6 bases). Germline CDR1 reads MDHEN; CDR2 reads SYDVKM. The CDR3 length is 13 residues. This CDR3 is CAIDGGDQGTQYF. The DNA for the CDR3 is TGTGCCATCGATGGAGGGGACCAAGGGACCCAGTACTTC.

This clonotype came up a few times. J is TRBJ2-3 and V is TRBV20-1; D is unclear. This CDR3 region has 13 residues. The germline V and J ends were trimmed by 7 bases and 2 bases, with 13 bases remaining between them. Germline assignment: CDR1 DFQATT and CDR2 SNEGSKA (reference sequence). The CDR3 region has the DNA TGCAGTGGTCTTTGGCGTAACACAGATACGCAGTATTTT. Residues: CSGLWRNTDTQYF.